One and the same sample provided the 23 T cell receptor beta chains below, sequenced in a study of cytomegalovirus exposure and HLA in healthy donors. Clones were read by immunoSEQ multiplex PCR, and TCRdb kept only the in-frame ones, dropping some. The sample has approximately 230,000 clones, more than 85% seen once; the top ten hold around 12%. What was sequenced was PBMCs. These TCRs come from a man younger than 35 in good health and CMV-seropositive.

J is TRBJ2-2 and V is TRBV9; D is uncertain. Trimming pared 3 bases from V and 2 bases from J, leaving 8 bases between. The CDR3 runs to 14 residues. In germline, CDR1 is SGDLS, CDR2 YYNGEE. This chain's CDR3 is CASSGKTNTGELFF. CDR3 nucleotide sequence: TGTGCCAGCAGCGGAAAAACAAACACCGGGGAGCTGTTTTTT. Variable domain in full (rest from reference TRBV9 and TRBJ2-2): DSGVTQTPKHLITATGQRVTLRCSPRSGDLSVYWYQQSLDQGLQFLIQYYNGEERAKGNILERFSAQQFPDLHSELNLSSLELGDSALYFCASSGKTNTGELFFGEGSRLTVL.

The rearrangement links TRBV19 to TRBJ2-2; D ambiguous. CDR3 size: 19 residues. V was pared by 3 bases and J by 6 bases, with 26 bases between. In germline, CDR1 is LNHDA, CDR2 SQIVND (reference sequence). The CDR3 spells CASSIGTTLMARLAGELFF. CDR3 in DNA: TGTGCCAGTAGTATTGGTACGACCCTTATGGCGCGGTTGGCCGGGGAGCTGTTTTTT.

The V and J genes are TRBV6-5 and TRBJ2-7; 12 nucleotides line up with TRBD2. The V gene's germline CDR1 is MNHEY and CDR2 SVGAGI. This CDR3 is built from 15 residues. V lost 4 bases and J lost 1; bases outside the gene matches: 2. CDR3 DNA: TGTGCCAGCAGTTCGACTAGCGGGAGTTCCTACGAGCAGTACTTC. Protein product: CASSSTSGSSYEQYF.

This chain joins TRBV15 and TRBJ2-7, with D tentatively TRBD1 or TRBD2 (5 bases each). Trimming cost V 8 bases and J 0 bases, with 17 bases left between them. Germline V gives CDR1 LNHNV, CDR2 YYDKDF (reference sequence). The CDR3 covers 15 residues. The CDR3 nucleotides read TGTGCCACCTCGAGCGGAATCGACAGCTCCTACGAGCAGTACTTC. Translation: CATSSGIDSSYEQYF.

This chain links TRBV4-1 with TRBJ2-7; 7 nucleotides align to TRBD2. CDR3 size: 16 residues. The germline V gene has CDR1 MGHRA and CDR2 YSYEKL. Trimming cost V 0 bases and J 5 bases; bases outside gene matches: 10. CDR3 DNA sequence: TGCGCCAGCAGCCAAGAGGCCGCCGGGGGGACCCACGAGCAGTACTTC. This encodes CASSQEAAGGTHEQYF.

The CDR3 is CASSLTPMEEAFF. CDR3 bases: TGTGCCAGCAGCCTGACACCAATGGAAGAAGCTTTCTTT. This chain links TRBV5-6 with TRBJ1-1; no clear D gene. Trimming took off 4 bases at V and 8 bases at J, with 15 bases between the two ends. This CDR3 has 13 amino acids. Germline V lookup: CDR1 SGHDT, CDR2 YYEEEE.

This sequence joins TRBV10-3 and TRBJ2-7, with TRBD1 matching over 11 bases. CDR3 length: 14 residues. Germline V CDR1 and CDR2: ENHRY, SYGVKD. The V and J ends lost 6 bases and 4 bases, in that order; junction bases with no gene match: 5. CDR3 protein: CAIRAGTGGYEQYF. DNA of the CDR3: TGTGCCATCAGGGCCGGGACAGGGGGTTACGAGCAGTACTTC.

The chain uses TRBV7-9 and TRBJ2-7; D gene unclear. V was pared by 5 bases and J by 0 bases, with 11 bases between. The CDR3 runs 14 residues. The germline gives CDR1 SEHNR, CDR2 FQNEAQ (reference sequence). The DNA for the CDR3 is TGTGCCAGCAGCCCCCAAGTAGGCTCCTACGAGCAGTACTTC. Its translation is CASSPQVGSYEQYF.

This clone turned up a few times. The gene calls are TRBV6-1 and TRBJ1-2; D is uncertain. Germline CDR1 MNHNS, CDR2 SASEGT. V was trimmed by 0 bases and J by 5 bases, leaving 16 bases between them. The CDR3 sequence is 16 residues long. As DNA, the CDR3 is TGTGCCAGCAGTGAAGCGCTAATGGGTTTCAAGTATGGCTACACCTTC. It translates to CASSEALMGFKYGYTF.

The chain employs TRBV4-1 and TRBJ2-2; tentatively, D is TRBD2 (6 bases). Trimming left V 2 bases short and J 5 bases short, with 9 bases between. This CDR3 is 14 amino acids long. Germline CDR1 MGHRA, CDR2 YSYEKL. DNA for the CDR3: TGCGCCAGCAGCCAACCTGGGGGGACCGGGGAGCTGTTTTTT. Residues: CASSQPGGTGELFF.

The chain joins TRBV5-6 to TRBJ2-7, with D possibly being TRBD1 or TRBD2 (5 bases each). This CDR3 has 13 residues. V dropped 3 bases and J dropped 4 bases, with 11 bases sitting between them. Germline CDR1 SGHDT, CDR2 YYEEEE. CDR3 coding DNA: TGTGCCAGCAGCTCGGGACCTCGGTACGAGCAGTACTTC. Translated, it gives CASSSGPRYEQYF.

The chain uses TRBV5-4 and TRBJ2-7; D gene unclear. Germline V gives CDR1 SGHNT, CDR2 YYREEE (reference sequence). The CDR3 is 12 residues long. Trimming shortened V by 2 bases and J by 3 bases, and 6 bases separated the two germline ends. CDR3 amino acids: CASSFNSYEQYF. Here the CDR3 DNA reads TGTGCCAGCAGCTTTAACAGCTACGAGCAGTACTTC.

This chain connects TRBV6-6 to TRBJ1-4, with TRBD1 matching over 12 bases. The junction had 7 bases not matched to a gene; V was cut back by 6 bases and J by 8 bases. Germline V gene sequence: CDR1 MNHNY, CDR2 SVGAGI (reference sequence). The CDR3 sequence is 15 residues long. The CDR3 coding sequence is TGTGCCAGCAGCCTCTTGGGACAGGGGGCGGAAAAACTGTTTTTT. Protein: CASSLLGQGAEKLFF.

The J gene is TRBJ2-7, the V gene TRBV5-6, with D possibly matching TRBD2 (6 bases). CDR3 length equals 14 residues. V lost 0 bases, J lost 4 bases, and 11 bases lay in between. Per germline, CDR1 SGHDT and CDR2 YYEEEE. CDR3 bases: TGTGCCAGCAGCTTGGTTAGGGGAGGTTACGAGCAGTACTTC. Translating gives CASSLVRGGYEQYF.

As concerns this clone: Additional DNA sequences in this sample encode the identical CDR3. The chain recombines TRBV27 with TRBJ1-2; D is unresolved. Trimming cost V 3 bases and J 2 bases, with 7 bases left between them. There are 13 residues in the CDR3. Germline loops: CDR1 MNHEY, CDR2 SMNVEV (reference sequence). The DNA for the CDR3 is TGTGCCAGCAGTTTGACCGCAAACTATGGCTACACCTTC. Its translation: CASSLTANYGYTF.

This chain joins TRBV18 and TRBJ1-1; unclear D gene. The CDR3 length is 13 residues. V lost 4 bases to trimming and J lost 3 bases, with 9 bases between them. In germline, CDR1 is KGHSH, CDR2 LQKENI. CDR3: CASSQGGDTEAFF. The CDR3, as DNA: TGTGCCAGCTCACAGGGTGGTGACACTGAAGCTTTCTTT.

The rearrangement links TRBV7-2 to TRBJ1-1; D possibly corresponds to TRBD1 (5 bases). From germline, CDR1 is SGHTA and CDR2 FQGNSA. CDR3 length: 15 amino acids. The V and J ends lost 6 bases and 2 bases respectively, with 16 bases between them. CDR3 protein: CASSPRGGINTEAFF. The DNA for the CDR3 is TGTGCCAGCAGTCCTCGGGGGGGTATAAACACTGAAGCTTTCTTT.

This clone was picked up a small number of times. This sequence joins TRBV28 and TRBJ2-2; D ambiguous. Trimming removed 6 bases from V and 2 bases from J, with 7 bases in between. This CDR3 has 13 residues. The germline gives CDR1 MDHEN, CDR2 SYDVKM. The CDR3 reads CASSYHNTGELFF. Written as DNA, the CDR3 is TGTGCCAGCAGCTACCACAACACCGGGGAGCTGTTTTTT.

The gene calls are TRBV5-6 and TRBJ1-5; the match to TRBD1 covers 9 bases. The CDR3 consists of 16 residues. Unmatched junction bases numbered 6, after V lost 0 bases and J lost 5 bases. The germline CDR1 and CDR2 sequences are SGHDT and YYEEEE. The CDR3 sequence is CASSLGGTGSYQPQHF. CDR3 in DNA: TGTGCCAGCAGCTTGGGAGGGACAGGGTCATATCAGCCCCAGCATTTT.

This CDR3 is CASTADYEQYF. The CDR3 DNA is TGTGCCTCCACCGCAGACTACGAGCAGTACTTC. This chain connects TRBV2 to TRBJ2-7; no reliable D call. This CDR3 region has 11 residues. Germline CDR1 reads SNHLY; CDR2 reads FYNNEI. Trimming took 11 bases from V and 3 from J, leaving 11 bases between them. The entire variable domain, with the rest obtained from reference TRBV2 and TRBJ2-7, is as follows: EPEVTQTPSHQVTQMGQEVILRCVPISNHLYFYWYRQILGQKVEFLVSFYNNEISEKSEIFDDQFSVERPDGSNFTLKIRSTKLEDSAMYFCASTADYEQYFGPGTRLTVT.

The V and J genes are TRBV6-1 and TRBJ2-7; D not certain. The length of the CDR3 is 14 residues. V lost 3 bases to trimming and J lost 3 bases, with 12 bases between them. The V gene's germline CDR1 is MNHNS and CDR2 SASEGT. The CDR3 nucleotides are TGTGCCAGCAGTGAGTTCGGTTTAGTCTACGAGCAGTACTTC. Amino acid sequence: CASSEFGLVYEQYF.

The J gene is TRBJ2-1, the V gene TRBV4-1; 11 bases match TRBD2. After removal of 0 bases from V and 7 bases from J, the junction contained 2 bases not matched to a gene. The germline gives CDR1 MGHRA, CDR2 YSYEKL. The CDR3 extends over 15 amino acids. Here the CDR3 DNA reads TGCGCCAGCAGCCAAGAGGCTAGCGGGAGGAATGAGCAGTTCTTC. This codes for CASSQEASGRNEQFF.

This chain joins TRBV30 and TRBJ1-5; D gene ambiguous. There are 12 residues in the CDR3. Germline CDR1 and CDR2: GTSNPN and SVGIG (reference sequence). V lost 2 bases and J lost 3, with 5 bases in between. In DNA, the CDR3 is TGTGCCTGGAGTCCAGCCAATCAGCCCCAGCATTTT. This codes for CAWSPANQPQHF.